This T cell receptor (beta chain) came from a study of OX40 agonist ivuxolimab in advanced cancers. Broadly, across the study: Ivuxolimab was a fully human IgG2 agonistic monoclonal antibody targeting the costimulatory receptor OX40 (CD134). Intravenous ivuxolimab was administered to patients every 2 weeks at six dose levels: 0.01, 0.1, 0.3, 1.5, 3 and 10 mg/kg. Partial responses occurred in three dose-escalation patients, of whom one had hepatocellular carcinoma and two had cutaneous melanoma. The paper describes the monotherapy dose-escalation part (N ≈ 49 patients) of the phase I trial of ivuxolimab. Peripheral TCRbeta sequencing was intended to test whether TCR sequence diversity was altered and clonal T-cell expansion was caused by ivuxolimab. Prior anti-PD-1, anti-PD-L1 or anti-CTLA-4 therapy was permitted, and checkpoint inhibitors had been received by around 39% of dose-escalation patients. The dose-escalation cohort was roughly 83% male with a mean age of about 54 years, ranging from 23 to 79. Of the approximately 50 dose-escalation patients, hepatocellular carcinoma was present in approximately 20, melanoma in around 15, renal cell carcinoma in 9 and head and neck cancer in 9. Overall study outcomes, separate from this receptor: In the 0.1-3.0 mg/kg groups, partial responders had among the lowest normalized peripheral clonal expansion, particularly in CD8+ T cells. The antigen specificity of the clonally expanded peripheral T cells was not determined. After ivuxolimab, more expanded clones were found on average in CD8+ T cells than in CD4+ T cells. Low levels of normalized T-cell clonal expansion were also seen in some patients who did not respond. At doses of 0.1 to 3.0 mg/kg, clonal expansion of both CD4+ and CD8+ blood T cells was observed from baseline to week 6.

V drops 6 bases and J drops 3 bases, leaving 6 bases in between. According to the germline V gene, CDR1 reads MDHEN and CDR2 reads SYDVKM. The CDR3, from cysteine to phenylalanine, totals 11 residues. The CDR3 DNA has 33 bases and is translated from base 1. Patients with a history of autoimmune disease or receiving systemic immunosuppression were excluded from the trial. Peripheral blood for TCR sequencing was collected from all dose cohorts at baseline, on cycle 4 day 1, and on cycle 7 day 1. Samples were obtained from an open-label, multicenter, first-in-human phase I dose-escalation trial of ivuxolimab. Adults with locally advanced or metastatic melanoma, renal cell, hepatocellular, or head and neck squamous cell carcinoma were enrolled in the trial. Before TCR sequencing, CD4+ T cells and CD8+ T cells were sorted from peripheral blood as separate populations. To sequence the TCRbeta CDR3 region, genomic DNA was isolated from the sorted cells. The immunoSEQ Assay was used for sequencing of TCRbeta CDR3 regions. TCRdb's version of the immuneACCESS table is confined to in-frame rearrangements and falls short of the full clone set. An unresolved V gene accounts for under half of the shortfall where checked; the remainder is of unknown origin. The table for this sample lists under 85,000 clones; about nine tenths of them were counted only once. 0.24% of the sample rests with the top ten.

Regarding this clone: It has no known antigen specificity. No base-level quality is on record; no much larger clone is a single base apart.

The sequences come from CD4+ or CD8+ T cells sorted from blood, collected in a trial of the OX40 agonist ivuxolimab. The chain uses TRBV28 and TRBJ2-7, with the identity of the D gene unclear. The source of this sequence is an adult with an advanced solid tumor such as melanoma, head and neck, liver or kidney cancer. The DNA is TGTGCCAGCAGGGAAAACTACGAGCAGTACTTC. Translated, this gives CASRENYEQYF.